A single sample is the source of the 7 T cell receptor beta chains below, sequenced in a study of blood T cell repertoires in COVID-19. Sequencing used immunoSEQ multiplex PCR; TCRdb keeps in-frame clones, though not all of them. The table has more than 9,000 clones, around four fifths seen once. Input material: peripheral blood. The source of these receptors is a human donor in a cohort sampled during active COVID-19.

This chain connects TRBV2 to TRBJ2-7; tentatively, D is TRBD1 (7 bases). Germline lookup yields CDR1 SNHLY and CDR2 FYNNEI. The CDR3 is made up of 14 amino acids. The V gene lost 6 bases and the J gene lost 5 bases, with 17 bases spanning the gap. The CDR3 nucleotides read TGTGCCAGCAGAAGACAGGGAGGATACCACGAGCAGTACTTC. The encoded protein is CASRRQGGYHEQYF.

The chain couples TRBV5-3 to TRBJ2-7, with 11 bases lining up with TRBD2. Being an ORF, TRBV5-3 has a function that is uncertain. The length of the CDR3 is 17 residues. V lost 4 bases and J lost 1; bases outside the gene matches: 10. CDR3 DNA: TGTGCCAGAAGCCGACCTTGTCGACTAGCGGGATCCTACGAGCAGTACTTC. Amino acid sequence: CARSRPCRLAGSYEQYF.

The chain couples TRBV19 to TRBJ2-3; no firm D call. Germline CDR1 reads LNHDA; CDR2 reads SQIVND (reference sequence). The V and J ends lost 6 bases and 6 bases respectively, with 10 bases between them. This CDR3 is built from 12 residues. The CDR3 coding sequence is TGTGCCAGTAGGATTTCCGGGGATACGCAGTATTTT. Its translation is CASRISGDTQYF.

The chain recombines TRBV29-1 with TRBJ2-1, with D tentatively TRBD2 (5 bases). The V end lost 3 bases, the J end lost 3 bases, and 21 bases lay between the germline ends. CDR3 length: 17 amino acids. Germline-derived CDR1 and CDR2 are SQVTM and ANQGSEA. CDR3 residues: CSVDPEASGPYYNEQFF. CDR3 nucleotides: TGCAGCGTTGATCCGGAGGCAAGCGGTCCGTACTACAATGAGCAGTTCTTC.

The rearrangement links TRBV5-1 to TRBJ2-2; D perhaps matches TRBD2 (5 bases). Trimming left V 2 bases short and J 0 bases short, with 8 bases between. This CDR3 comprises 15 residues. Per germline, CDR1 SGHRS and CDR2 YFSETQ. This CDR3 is CASSLGGTNTGELFF. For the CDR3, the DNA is TGCGCCAGCAGCTTAGGAGGAACGAACACCGGGGAGCTGTTTTTT.

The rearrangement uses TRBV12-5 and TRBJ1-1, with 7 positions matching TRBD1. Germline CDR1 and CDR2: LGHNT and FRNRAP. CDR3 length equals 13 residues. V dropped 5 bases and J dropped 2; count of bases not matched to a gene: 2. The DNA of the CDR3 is TGTGCTAGTGGTGGGGACAGAAACACTGAAGCTTTCTTT. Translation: CASGGDRNTEAFF.

In DNA, the CDR3 is TGTGCCAGCAGTTCTCTAGCGGGAGGCTCCTACAATGAGCAGTTCTTC. Protein: CASSSLAGGSYNEQFF. This chain uses TRBV27 with TRBJ2-1; TRBD2 matches at 11 bases. Germline V gene lookup returns CDR1 MNHEY and CDR2 SMNVEV (reference sequence). Unmatched junction bases numbered 2, after V lost 4 bases and J lost 0 bases. CDR3 length equals 16 residues.